The clone carrying this TCR beta chain has a handful of counts. The target antigen is unknown. Naive CD8 libraries came from about 19,000 to 1,100,000 sorted cells with 10%, 30% or 50% RNA. Researchers sorted naive CD8 T cells as cells that were CD8+CD4-CCR7+CD45RA+. The source of the sample is a study of molecular identifiers for immune sequencing clone quantification. Study results and limitations: Naive cells had under 1% of molecules in clones above 20 RNA copies, effectors over 97%.

Germline V gene data show CDR1 as SEHNR and CDR2 as FQNEAQ (reference sequence). The ends were cut back, 4 bases at V and 2 bases at J, with 14 bases in the middle. This CDR3 region has 15 residues. Previously described methods and listed TCR primers were used for bulk TCR libraries. TCRdb reprocessed the PCR reads with MiXCR, giving one entry per CDR3 protein. The table has 490,000 or so distinct CDR3 sequences, around 23% seen once; the top ten hold about 0.75%. J is TRBJ2-5 and V is TRBV7-9; unclear D gene. Input material: naive CD8+ T cells from blood, with Jurkat cell RNA spiked in. The subset denotes: FACS-sorted CD8+CD4-CCR7+CD45RA+ naive T cells. The sequence derives from a human donor in good health. Some libraries in this study had Jurkat cell RNA spiked in. CDR3 amino acids: CASSYLAYPQETQYF. CDR3 coding DNA: TGTGCCAGCAGCTATTTGGCGTACCCACAAGAGACCCAGTACTTC.